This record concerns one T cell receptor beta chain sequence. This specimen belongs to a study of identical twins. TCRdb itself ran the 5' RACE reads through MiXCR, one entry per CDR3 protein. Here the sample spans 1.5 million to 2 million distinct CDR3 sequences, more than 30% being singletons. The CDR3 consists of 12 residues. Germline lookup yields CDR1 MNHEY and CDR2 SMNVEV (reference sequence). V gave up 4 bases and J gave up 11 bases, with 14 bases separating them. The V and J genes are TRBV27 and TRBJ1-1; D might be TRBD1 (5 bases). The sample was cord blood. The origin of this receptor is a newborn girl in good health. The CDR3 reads CASSSLAGRAFF. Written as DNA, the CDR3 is TGTGCCAGCAGTTCCCTCGCAGGGCGGGCTTTCTTT.